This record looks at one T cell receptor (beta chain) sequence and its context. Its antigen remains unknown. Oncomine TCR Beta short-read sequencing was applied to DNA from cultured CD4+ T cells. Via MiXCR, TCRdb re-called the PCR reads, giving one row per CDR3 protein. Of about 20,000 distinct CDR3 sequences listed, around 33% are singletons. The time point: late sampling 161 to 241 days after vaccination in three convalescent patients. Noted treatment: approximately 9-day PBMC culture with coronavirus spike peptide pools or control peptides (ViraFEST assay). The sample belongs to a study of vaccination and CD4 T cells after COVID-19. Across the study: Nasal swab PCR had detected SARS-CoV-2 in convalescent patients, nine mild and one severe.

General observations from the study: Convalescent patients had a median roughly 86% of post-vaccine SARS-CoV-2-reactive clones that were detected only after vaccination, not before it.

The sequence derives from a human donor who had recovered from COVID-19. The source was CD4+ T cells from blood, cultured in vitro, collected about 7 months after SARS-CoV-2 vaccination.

The DNA for the CDR3 is TGTGCCAGCAGTTTGGGGACTACGCACTACGAGCAGTACTTC. Translation: CASSLGTTHYEQYF. The rearrangement links TRBV28 to TRBJ2-7; 7 nucleotides align to TRBD2. With V trimmed by 3 bases and J by 3 bases, 5 bases remained unmatched. From germline, CDR1 is MDHEN and CDR2 SYDVKM. This CDR3 has 14 residues.